A single sample is the source of the 5 T cell receptor beta chains below, sequenced in a study of CD8 T cells in ankylosing spondylitis. TCRdb itself ran the 5' RACE reads through MiXCR, one entry per CDR3 protein. The profile shows 200,000 to 250,000 distinct CDR3 sequences, 20% to 30% of them singletons. The sample consisted of blood, either unsorted or a sorted T cell fraction (not recorded which). The receptors were sampled from a male donor with ankylosing spondylitis or in good health (not recorded which).

This chain links TRBV20-1 with TRBJ2-7, with unresolved D. Trimming left V 4 bases short and J 3 bases short, with 16 bases between. Germline CDR1 reads DFQATT; CDR2 reads SNEGSKA (reference sequence). The CDR3 covers 14 residues. CDR3 sequence (DNA): TGCAGTGCTACACCGGGTCATACTGTCTACGAGCAGTACTTC. It yields the protein CSATPGHTVYEQYF.

The table lists this clonotype with a few counts. The chain recombines TRBV20-1 with TRBJ2-1, with D hard to call. CDR3 length: 14 amino acids. Germline V gene lookup returns CDR1 DFQATT and CDR2 SNEGSKA (reference sequence). The ends were cut back, 3 bases at V and 0 bases at J, with 9 bases in the middle. The CDR3 region has the DNA TGCAGTGCTAGTCCGGAAAACTCCTACAATGAGCAGTTCTTC. Its translation: CSASPENSYNEQFF.

This clonotype turned up a few times. V usage is TRBV12-3 or TRBV12-4 and J usage is TRBJ2-3, with D perhaps matching TRBD1 (6 bases). This CDR3 has 12 residues. V was cut by 6 bases and J by 7 bases, with 11 bases left in between. For the CDR3, the DNA is TGTGCCAGCAGAATGGGACAAAATACGCAGTATTTT. Protein: CASRMGQNTQYF.

This clonotype was counted many times. V is TRBV10-3 and J is TRBJ1-1; tentatively, D is TRBD1 (6 bases). Looked up from germline, CDR1 is ENHRY and CDR2 is SYGVKD. This CDR3 contains 15 residues. The V gene lost 3 bases and the J gene lost 3 bases, with 14 bases spanning the gap. Here the CDR3 DNA reads TGTGCCATCAGTGACCAACAGGGACTGGACACTGAAGCTTTCTTT. Translating gives CAISDQQGLDTEAFF.

This chain uses TRBV20-1 with TRBJ2-3, with TRBD2 matching 12 bases. The CDR3 has 16 amino acids. Trimming took 6 bases from V and 2 from J; bases not matched to a gene: 9. Germline-derived CDR1 and CDR2 are DFQATT and SNEGSKA (reference sequence). The CDR3 sequence: CSADRASGRDTDTQYF. The CDR3 nucleotides are TGCAGTGCGGACCGCGCTAGCGGGAGGGACACAGATACGCAGTATTTT.